Below are 31 T cell receptor beta chains sequenced from a single sample in a study of blood T cell repertoires in COVID-19 (dated by TCRdb to about 2020). Receptors were amplified or captured by the immunoSEQ multiplex PCR assay. Here the immuneACCESS table is served through TCRdb, limited to in-frame sequences with V and J called. Missing clones are a known gap in these copies; in checked studies unresolved V genes cover under half, and the rest lacks a known reason. The sample table holds approximately 220,000 clones, of which just under 90% were seen once. 1.2% of the sample belongs to the ten largest clones. Sequenced input: PBMCs or T cells enriched from blood (not recorded which). Receptors originate from a man aged 25 to 40 who had recovered from COVID-19.

V and J are TRBV5-4 and TRBJ2-7; TRBD2 agrees at 16 bases. From germline, CDR1 is SGHNT and CDR2 YYREEE (reference sequence). The CDR3 has 19 amino acids. J gave up 2 bases and V 0 bases, and 8 bases lay outside the gene matches. The CDR3 DNA is TGTGCCAGCAGCTTGGCTCCGCCGGGACTAGCGGGAGGGGCCTACGAGCAGTACTTC. This gives the protein CASSLAPPGLAGGAYEQYF.

The chain carries TRBV14 and TRBJ2-1, with D tentatively TRBD2 (7 bases). The CDR3 loop spans 15 amino acids. V was trimmed by 3 bases and J by 8 bases, leaving 17 bases between them. In germline, CDR1 is SGHDN, CDR2 FVKESK. CDR3 amino acids: CASSQFRGAGHEQFF. The CDR3 bases are TGTGCCAGCAGCCAGTTTCGGGGGGCCGGCCATGAGCAGTTCTTC.

The rearrangement uses TRBV27 and TRBJ2-1, with 11 bases lining up with TRBD2. Germline V gives CDR1 MNHEY, CDR2 SMNVEV (reference sequence). The CDR3 length is 15 residues. V lost 2 bases to trimming and J lost 7 bases; unmatched junction nucleotides: 4. CDR3 amino acids: CASSLGTSGWNEQFF. The CDR3 nucleotides are TGTGCCAGCAGTTTAGGGACTAGCGGATGGAATGAGCAGTTCTTC.

The chain employs TRBV30 and TRBJ2-1; 11 nucleotides match TRBD2. Germline V lookup: CDR1 GTSNPN, CDR2 SVGIG (reference sequence). The J segment lost 6 bases and the V segment lost 2 bases, leaving 9 bases of the junction unmatched. The length of the CDR3 is 16 residues. This CDR3 reads CAWSRTLAGGPNEQFF. CDR3 DNA: TGTGCCTGGAGTCGTACATTAGCGGGAGGGCCCAATGAGCAGTTCTTC. The full variable domain, completed using reference TRBV30 and TRBJ2-1, is SQTIHQWPATLVQPVGSPLSLECTVEGTSNPNLYWYRQAAGRGLQLLFYSVGIGQISSEVPQNLSASRPQDRQFILSSKKLLLSDSGFYLCAWSRTLAGGPNEQFFGPGTRLTVL.

This clone was observed a handful of times. The chain combines TRBV28 with TRBJ1-4; the match to TRBD1 covers 7 bases. V lost 2 bases and J lost 7; bases outside the gene matches: 13. CDR3 length: 17 residues. CDR1 MDHEN and CDR2 SYDVKM come from the germline V gene. Here the CDR3 reads CASSLAGLTGRGEKLFF. CDR3 DNA sequence: TGTGCCAGCAGTTTAGCCGGGTTGACAGGGAGAGGTGAAAAACTGTTTTTT.

This clone was observed a handful of times. The chain has TRBV9 and TRBJ1-1; no firm D call. The germline V and J ends were trimmed by 0 bases and 1 base, with 4 bases remaining between them. Germline V gene lookup returns CDR1 SGDLS and CDR2 YYNGEE. This CDR3 spans 13 amino acids. The CDR3, as DNA: TGTGCCAGCAGCGTAGGGAGGAACACTGAAGCTTTCTTT. This sequence encodes CASSVGRNTEAFF.

The chain couples TRBV5-4 to TRBJ1-4; tentatively, D is TRBD1 (6 bases). V was cut by 1 base and J by 5 bases, with 9 bases left in between. The CDR3 has 14 residues. Germline V gives CDR1 SGHNT, CDR2 YYREEE (reference sequence). Written as DNA, the CDR3 is TGTGCCAGCAGCTTGCAGGGGCGAAATGAAAAACTGTTTTTT. It yields the protein CASSLQGRNEKLFF.

The chain joins TRBV28 to TRBJ2-1; 7 bases align to TRBD2. From germline, CDR1 is MDHEN and CDR2 SYDVKM. The junction had 17 bases not matched to a gene; V was cut back by 3 bases and J by 6 bases. The CDR3 spans 18 residues. The CDR3 nucleotides are TGTGCCAGCAGTTTCTCCCTAGGGGTGGCGGGAGCATTCAATGAGCAGTTCTTC. Translating gives CASSFSLGVAGAFNEQFF.

This sequence joins TRBV28 and TRBJ1-1; a possible D gene is TRBD1 (5 bases). CDR1 is MDHEN and CDR2 is SYDVKM in the germline V gene. The ends were cut back, 1 base at V and 4 bases at J, with 10 bases in the middle. The CDR3 has 14 residues. CDR3 protein: CASSLFDRSTEAFF. DNA for the CDR3: TGTGCCAGCAGTTTATTCGACAGATCCACTGAAGCTTTCTTT.

The rearrangement uses TRBV6-2 or TRBV6-3 and TRBJ2-3, with TRBD2 as a possible D gene (7 bases). V shed 0 bases and J shed 0 bases, with 16 bases lying between them. The CDR3 spans 18 residues. Germline V gene sequence: CDR1 MNHEY, CDR2 SVGEGT. CDR3 residues: CASSYSSGGQASTDTQYF. The CDR3, as DNA: TGTGCCAGCAGTTACTCGTCGGGGGGCCAAGCTAGCACAGATACGCAGTATTTT.

This clone was observed a few times. The CDR3 nucleotides are TGTGCCAGTAGTATAAGTTTTTCCGGGACAGATAATGAAAAACTGTTTTTT. Its protein product is CASSISFSGTDNEKLFF. This chain uses TRBV19 with TRBJ1-4; 7 nucleotides match TRBD1. V lost 2 bases, J lost 4 bases, and 10 bases stayed unmatched. Per the germline V gene, CDR1 is LNHDA and CDR2 is SQIVND (reference sequence). The CDR3 has 17 amino acids.

This clone has just one count. The chain joins TRBV6-2 or TRBV6-3 to TRBJ2-2; possible D gene TRBD1, 6 bases. Germline CDR1 reads MNHEY; CDR2 reads SVGEGT. Trimming pared 8 bases from V and 0 bases from J, leaving 13 bases between. The CDR3 runs to 15 residues. CDR3 bases: TGTGCCAGCGGCCCCCAGGGGTCGAACACCGGGGAGCTGTTTTTT. Translated, it gives CASGPQGSNTGELFF.

This rearrangement joins TRBV7-9 to TRBJ2-1, with a weak D call TRBD1 (5 bases). The CDR3 is made up of 14 amino acids. Looked up from germline, CDR1 is SEHNR and CDR2 is FQNEAQ (reference sequence). V was pared by 2 bases and J by 10 bases, with 15 bases between. CDR3 DNA: TGTGCCAGCAGCTTATCTCTAGGGGTAGGCGAGCAGTTCTTC. Translation gives CASSLSLGVGEQFF.

The chain couples TRBV9 to TRBJ1-2; D uncertain. The germline V and J ends were trimmed by 4 bases and 5 bases, with 18 bases remaining between them. The CDR3 sequence is 15 residues long. Germline CDR1 and CDR2: SGDLS and YYNGEE. CDR3 sequence: CASSPRLEGEYGYTF. The CDR3 DNA sequence: TGTGCCAGCAGCCCCCGCTTGGAGGGCGAGTATGGCTACACCTTC.

CDR3 region: CAIREGGNSPLHF. The CDR3 DNA is TGTGCCATCAGGGAAGGGGGTAATTCACCCCTCCACTTT. V and J are TRBV10-3 and TRBJ1-6; D is perhaps TRBD1 (6 bases). V gave up 6 bases and J gave up 6 bases, with 9 bases separating them. Germline values: CDR1 ENHRY, CDR2 SYGVKD. The CDR3 totals 13 residues.

The chain is built from TRBV5-4 and TRBJ2-2; 15 nucleotides agree with TRBD2. The CDR3 spans 18 residues. J was trimmed by 4 bases and V by 4 bases; bases with no gene match: 8. Looked up from germline, CDR1 is SGHNT and CDR2 is YYREEE (reference sequence). CDR3 amino acids: CASSPGLAGGYGTGELFF. CDR3 bases: TGTGCCAGCAGCCCTGGACTAGCGGGAGGGTATGGCACCGGGGAGCTGTTTTTT.

The chain employs TRBV19 and TRBJ1-4; TRBD1 agrees at 7 bases. Germline CDR1 LNHDA, CDR2 SQIVND (reference sequence). This CDR3 spans 14 amino acids. Germline trimming cut 11 bases from V and 0 bases from J; bases unmatched to any gene: 6. The CDR3 loop is CAAGTDATNEKLFF. In DNA, the CDR3 is TGTGCCGCCGGGACAGACGCAACTAATGAAAAACTGTTTTTT.

The gene calls are TRBV5-8 and TRBJ2-1, with a weak D call TRBD2 (6 bases). The CDR3 has 14 amino acids. Looked up from germline, CDR1 is SGHTS and CDR2 is YDEGEE. Trimming took 0 bases from V and 8 from J, leaving 12 bases between them. DNA of the CDR3: TGTGCCAGCAGCTTGGAGGGATGGGGGGATGAGCAGTTCTTC. It is translated as CASSLEGWGDEQFF.

The rearrangement links TRBV19 to TRBJ2-3, with a possible D match to TRBD1 (5 bases). This CDR3 has 14 amino acids. V dropped 9 bases and J dropped 5 bases, with 18 bases sitting between them. Per the germline V gene, CDR1 is LNHDA and CDR2 is SQIVND (reference sequence). CDR3 residues: CARKGPPGKDTQYF. The CDR3 DNA sequence: TGTGCCAGGAAGGGGCCACCAGGGAAAGATACGCAGTATTTT. The full variable domain, in which reference TRBV19 and TRBJ2-3 provide the parts outside the CDR3, is DGGITQSPKYLFRKEGQNVTLSCEQNLNHDAMYWYRQDPGQGLRLIYYSQIVNDFQKGDIAEGYSVSREKKESFPLTVTSAQKNPTAFYLCARKGPPGKDTQYFGPGTRLTVL.

This chain's CDR3 is CASSPDRGRSFNYGYTF. The CDR3, as DNA: TGTGCCAGCAGCCCAGACAGGGGGCGTTCGTTCAACTATGGCTACACCTTC. The V gene is TRBV7-2, the J gene TRBJ1-2; TRBD1 agrees at 10 bases. V dropped 5 bases and J dropped 2; count of bases not matched to a gene: 11. Per germline, CDR1 SGHTA and CDR2 FQGNSA. This CDR3 region has 17 residues.

The chain carries TRBV27 and TRBJ2-2; 10 bases line up with TRBD1. The trim removed 4 bases at V and 4 bases at J, leaving 0 bases unmatched. The V gene's germline CDR1 is MNHEY and CDR2 SMNVEV (reference sequence). The CDR3 loop spans 14 amino acids. CDR3: CASSWDRGTGELFF. CDR3 coding DNA: TGTGCCAGCAGTTGGGACAGGGGCACCGGGGAGCTGTTTTTT.

The genes are TRBV6-5 and TRBJ1-2; TRBD1 might be the D (5 bases). The CDR3 sequence is 15 residues long. Germline V CDR1 and CDR2: MNHEY, SVGAGI. Trimming cost V 7 bases and J 4 bases, with 19 bases left between them. The CDR3 DNA reads as TGTGCCAGCAATGCCCGGGCCCGGGGGAGCTATGGCTACACCTTC. Protein sequence: CASNARARGSYGYTF.

V is TRBV25-1 and J is TRBJ1-2, with 8 bases aligning to TRBD1. The CDR3 has 12 amino acids. The ends lost 6 bases at V and 10 bases at J; junction bases unmatched: 7. From germline, CDR1 is MGHDK and CDR2 SYGVNS. The chain's CDR3 is CASSLNRGVYTF. CDR3 coding DNA: TGTGCCAGCAGCCTAAACAGGGGGGTCTACACCTTC.

The chain employs TRBV6-5 and TRBJ2-7; 8 nucleotides agree with TRBD2. The CDR3 consists of 15 residues. V was clipped by 5 bases and J by 0 bases; unmatched bases: 6. The germline CDR1 and CDR2 sequences are MNHEY and SVGAGI. The DNA of the CDR3 is TGTGCCAGCAGTACCCAGCGGGGGTTCTCCTACGAGCAGTACTTC. It is translated as CASSTQRGFSYEQYF.

This chain joins TRBV18 and TRBJ1-2; TRBD1 agrees at 8 bases. V was pared by 1 base and J by 4 bases, with 5 bases of the junction left unmatched. CDR1 is KGHSH and CDR2 is LQKENI in the germline V gene. This CDR3 has 15 amino acids. The CDR3 DNA sequence: TGTGCCAGCTCACCACGACAGGGGCCTCCCTATGGCTACACCTTC. Protein: CASSPRQGPPYGYTF.

This clone was detected once. The chain combines TRBV4-2 with TRBJ1-4; no definite D call. In germline, CDR1 is LGHNA, CDR2 YNFKEQ. The CDR3 totals 12 residues. Trimming left V 0 bases short and J 15 bases short, with 11 bases between. The CDR3 reads CASSQDPSRVFF. CDR3 DNA sequence: TGTGCCAGCAGCCAAGATCCCAGCCGGGTGTTTTTT.

In this sample, this clone turned up once. In DNA, the CDR3 is TGTGCCAGCAGCTTAGGGGCCAAAGCCTACGAGCAGTACTTC. Amino acids: CASSLGAKAYEQYF. The V and J genes are TRBV7-9 and TRBJ2-7; D not certain. Germline lookup yields CDR1 SEHNR and CDR2 FQNEAQ (reference sequence). CDR3 length: 14 residues. V lost 1 base to trimming and J lost 2 bases, with 9 bases between them. Full variable domain (rest looked up from reference TRBV7-9 and TRBJ2-7): DTGVSQNPRHKITKRGQNVTFRCDPISEHNRLYWYRQTLGQGPEFLTYFQNEAQLEKSRLLSDRFSAERPKGSFSTLEIQRTEQGDSAMYLCASSLGAKAYEQYFGPGTRLTVT.

The rearrangement joins TRBV7-9 to TRBJ1-6; TRBD1 matches 8 bases. This CDR3 contains 16 residues. Germline V gene sequence: CDR1 SEHNR, CDR2 FQNEAQ (reference sequence). V shed 5 bases, J shed 9 bases, and the junction held 12 bases outside the gene matches. The chain's CDR3 is CASSLASQGGPSPLHF. The CDR3 region has the DNA TGTGCCAGCAGCCTTGCCTCACAGGGGGGACCTTCACCCCTCCACTTT.

The chain uses TRBV4-1 and TRBJ2-7; D remains ambiguous. CDR1 MGHRA and CDR2 YSYEKL come from the germline V gene. Trimming shortened V by 1 base and J by 7 bases, and 23 bases separated the two germline ends. This CDR3 is 17 amino acids long. The CDR3 is CASSQVSSGPFRFEQYF. CDR3 in DNA: TGCGCCAGCAGCCAAGTGTCGTCAGGTCCCTTCAGGTTTGAGCAGTACTTC.

In this sample, this clone turned up once. This chain joins TRBV29-1 and TRBJ2-2, with TRBD2 matching over 7 bases. Germline V lookup: CDR1 SQVTM, CDR2 ANQGSEA. The V segment lost 4 bases and the J segment 3 bases; nucleotides outside the gene matches: 5. This CDR3 has 14 residues. DNA for the CDR3: TGCAGCGTTGCTTCTGGGGGGGACACCGGGGAGCTGTTTTTT. The encoded protein is CSVASGGDTGELFF.

The chain links TRBV29-1 to TRBJ2-1; possible D gene TRBD2, 6 bases. The CDR3 loop spans 16 amino acids. The germline gives CDR1 SQVTM, CDR2 ANQGSEA. The V and J ends lost 4 bases and 0 bases respectively, with 16 bases between them. For the CDR3, the DNA is TGCAGCGTTGTACGGGGGACTTTTAGCTCCTACAATGAGCAGTTCTTC. Protein: CSVVRGTFSSYNEQFF.